This T cell receptor (beta chain) stems from a study of a mutant IDH1 vaccine in newly diagnosed glioma. General study findings and limits: There seemed to be no relation between pseudoprogression and changes in top peripheral T cell clonotypes.

Assay used: immunoSEQ multiplex PCR; TCRdb lists only in-frame clones, some missing. The table includes roughly 70,000 clones, 86% detected once. Of note for this clone: Antigen: not known.

Time point denoted: baseline, week 1 (first vaccination visit). Treatment in this sample: pre-vaccination baseline after standard-of-care therapy. The specimen comprised PBMCs, sampled from a glioma patient treated with radiotherapy, temozolomide or both. This sequence was found in a man aged 25 to 40 with glioma.

The CDR3 loop is CASSPGTGWVNEQYF. As DNA, the CDR3 is TGTGCCAGCTCACCGGGGACAGGCTGGGTGAACGAGCAGTACTTC. The rearrangement joins TRBV18 to TRBJ2-7; 8 bases are a match to TRBD1. The CDR3 consists of 15 residues. CDR1 and CDR2 (germline): KGHSH, LQKENI. Trimming cost V 3 bases and J 5 bases; bases outside gene matches: 9.